These 18 T cell receptor beta chains came from one sample sequenced in a study of response to subunit inactivated influenza vaccine. TCRdb called the RT-PCR reads again in MiXCR, with one record for every CDR3 protein. The table lists hundreds of thousands of distinct CDR3 sequences, about 11% of them singletons, with 11% in the top ten. The data also belong to a second study, concerning T cells expressing NK-cell markers. That paper states: Beta-chain TCR cDNA was generated via 5'RACE template switching with UMIs.

The sample consisted of PBMCs from blood, taken on the day of vaccination. The origin of the receptors is a man aged 45-65 years who received an inactivated influenza vaccine.

This clonotype was observed at least ten times. V is TRBV11-1 and J is TRBJ1-2, with TRBD1 matching over 8 bases. Germline V gives CDR1 SGHAT, CDR2 FQDESV (reference sequence). With V trimmed by 1 base and J by 0 bases, 10 bases remained unmatched. This CDR3 comprises 18 residues. The chain's CDR3 is CASSLVGVRTGTNYGYTF. The CDR3 DNA reads TGTGCCAGCAGCTTAGTCGGGGTCCGGACAGGGACTAACTATGGCTACACCTTC.

The J gene is TRBJ2-7, the V gene TRBV15; 8 nucleotides match TRBD2. The length of the CDR3 is 14 residues. Germline CDR1 is LNHNV and CDR2 is YYDKDF (reference sequence). V dropped 4 bases and J dropped 3; count of bases not matched to a gene: 5. This CDR3 is CATSIAGRVYEQYF. The DNA for the CDR3 is TGTGCCACCAGCATTGCCGGGAGGGTCTACGAGCAGTACTTC.

This clonotype was detected many times. V and J are TRBV6-1 and TRBJ2-3, with 9 bases identical to TRBD2. The CDR3 length is 14 residues. V was clipped by 6 bases and J by 4 bases; unmatched bases: 5. Germline V gene sequence: CDR1 MNHNS, CDR2 SASEGT. In DNA form, the CDR3 reads TGTGCCAGCAGCCTGGGACTAGCAGCAGATACGCAGTATTTT. This translates into CASSLGLAADTQYF.

This clonotype came up a few times. The chain combines TRBV5-1 with TRBJ2-7; a weak D match, TRBD1 (6 bases). The CDR3 runs to 15 residues. Between the trimmed V and J ends, which lost 0 bases and 5 bases, there was a span of 15 bases. Looked up from germline, CDR1 is SGHRS and CDR2 is YFSETQ. As DNA, the CDR3 is TGCGCCAGCAGCTTGGCCGGACAGTCCGCTCACGAGCAGTACTTC. Its protein product is CASSLAGQSAHEQYF. Based on the CDR3 plus reference TRBV5-1 and TRBJ2-7, the full variable domain is KAGVTQTPRYLIKTRGQQVTLSCSPISGHRSVSWYQQTPGQGLQFLFEYFSETQRNKGNFPGRFSGRQFSNSRSEMNVSTLELGDSALYLCASSLAGQSAHEQYFGPGTRLTVT.

The sample holds many counts of this clonotype. The chain has TRBV5-1 and TRBJ1-2, with D possibly being TRBD1 (6 bases). V was shortened by 4 bases and J by 8 bases, with 21 bases between the two germline ends. There are 15 residues in the CDR3. Germline assignment: CDR1 SGHRS and CDR2 YFSETQ. The CDR3 DNA reads as TGCGCCAGCAGCCTGGGGTCCACAGGGCCTGGCGGCTACACCTTC. It specifies CASSLGSTGPGGYTF.

This clonotype was counted ten times or more. V is TRBV5-1 and J is TRBJ2-2; 7 nucleotides match TRBD2. Germline values: CDR1 SGHRS, CDR2 YFSETQ. CDR3 length: 14 amino acids. V was pared by 4 bases and J by 3 bases, with 3 bases of the junction left unmatched. DNA of the CDR3: TGCGCCAGCAGCCATGGGGGGGACACCGGGGAGCTGTTTTTT. This encodes CASSHGGDTGELFF.

The V and J genes are TRBV20-1 and TRBJ2-5, with TRBD2 matching 7 bases. The CDR3 has 18 amino acids. Germline V CDR1 and CDR2: DFQATT, SNEGSKA (reference sequence). Losses at the gene ends were 0 bases for V and 2 bases for J; bases not matched to a gene: 15. The DNA for the CDR3 is TGCAGTGCTAGAGATTACGCGCTAGCGGAGAATATTCAAGAGACCCAGTACTTC. Translating it yields CSARDYALAENIQETQYF.

This clonotype was seen a handful of times. V is TRBV4-1 and J is TRBJ2-2; TRBD1 matches at 11 bases. CDR1 is MGHRA and CDR2 is YSYEKL in the germline V gene. This CDR3 is 17 amino acids long. V lost 5 bases and J lost 0; bases outside the gene matches: 5. CDR3 protein: CASSRTGGPSNTGELFF. CDR3 sequence (DNA): TGCGCCAGCAGCAGGACAGGGGGCCCTTCGAACACCGGGGAGCTGTTTTTT.

The sample holds a few counts of this clonotype. The chain has TRBV3-1 and TRBJ2-1; tentative D call: TRBD2 (6 bases). V was clipped by 3 bases and J by 6 bases, with 9 bases between them. CDR3 length: 13 amino acids. The germline CDR1 and CDR2 sequences are LGHDT and YNNKEL (reference sequence). CDR3 DNA sequence: TGTGCCAGCAGCCAGGGACTGTTCAATGAGCAGTTCTTC. Protein: CASSQGLFNEQFF.

The rearrangement joins TRBV2 to TRBJ2-1; TRBD2 agrees at 16 bases. J gave up 4 bases and V 6 bases, and 15 bases lay outside the gene matches. This CDR3 has 20 amino acids. CDR1 is SNHLY and CDR2 is FYNNEI in the germline V gene. CDR3 nucleotide sequence: TGTGCCAGCAGACTACAGAGGGGGACTAGCGGGAGGGCCCGATACAATGAGCAGTTCTTC. Translated: CASRLQRGTSGRARYNEQFF.

This sequence joins TRBV6-5 and TRBJ2-7; 10 positions match TRBD2. The J segment lost 7 bases and the V segment lost 3 bases, leaving 12 bases of the junction unmatched. The CDR3 extends over 16 amino acids. CDR1 and CDR2 (germline): MNHEY, SVGAGI. The CDR3: CASSYDSGRIWGEQYF. In nucleotides, the CDR3 is TGTGCCAGCAGTTATGATAGCGGGAGGATCTGGGGAGAGCAGTACTTC.

The gene calls are TRBV6-1 and TRBJ2-2; 9 bases map to TRBD1. The ends lost 11 bases at V and 2 bases at J; junction bases unmatched: 6. Germline CDR1 is MNHNS and CDR2 is SASEGT. The CDR3 has 14 residues. The CDR3: CAAGQGINTGELFF. The CDR3 DNA follows: TGTGCCGCGGGACAGGGAATCAACACCGGGGAGCTGTTTTTT.

This clonotype occurred a few times. The CDR3 end shows no conserved phenylalanine or tryptophan, and so a read error is likely. The limits of the CDR3 on the DNA are not certain, so only TCRdb's listed CDR3 is given. This chain joins TRBV7-9 and TRBJ2-7; the table gives TRBD1 as D, unverified against the DNA. The CDR3 is made up of 12 amino acids, end residues included. The V gene's germline CDR1 is SEHNR and CDR2 FQNEAQ (reference sequence). The CDR3 protein is CASSLGDRVFLL.

This clonotype was observed a few times. The rearrangement joins TRBV12-3 or TRBV12-4 to TRBJ2-7; D is possibly TRBD1 (5 bases). The CDR3 has 14 amino acids. Trimming shortened V by 7 bases and J by 1 base, and 14 bases separated the two germline ends. CDR3 in amino acids: CASTLGDGSYEQYF. CDR3 in DNA: TGTGCCAGCACCTTAGGGGATGGTTCCTACGAGCAGTACTTC.

This clonotype was counted at least ten times. The chain links TRBV6-2 or TRBV6-3 to TRBJ2-3; D gene unclear. The CDR3 runs 14 residues. CDR1 and CDR2 (germline): MNHEY, SVGEGT. Between the trimmed V and J ends, which lost 0 bases and 2 bases, there was a span of 6 bases. The CDR3 sequence: CASSYSRPTDTQYF. The CDR3 region has the DNA TGTGCCAGCAGTTACTCCCGACCCACAGATACGCAGTATTTT.

This chain connects TRBV7-2 to TRBJ1-3; 9 bases agree with TRBD1. CDR1 is SGHTA, CDR2 FQGNSA, per germline. V dropped 5 bases and J dropped 3; count of bases not matched to a gene: 5. CDR3 length: 15 residues. For the CDR3, the DNA is TGTGCCAGCAGCCCCGACAGGGGGTATGGAAACACCATATATTTT. Amino acid sequence: CASSPDRGYGNTIYF.

The rearrangement uses TRBV28 and TRBJ2-7, with D maybe TRBD2 (5 bases). Germline CDR1 and CDR2: MDHEN and SYDVKM. The ends were cut back, 5 bases at V and 9 bases at J, with 11 bases in the middle. This CDR3 is built from 11 residues. The CDR3 region is CASSPGLAQYF. The DNA of the CDR3 is TGTGCCAGCAGTCCCGGACTGGCGCAGTACTTC.

The chain links TRBV6-1 to TRBJ2-1; the match to TRBD2 covers 13 bases. The CDR3 loop spans 16 amino acids. The ends lost 7 bases at V and 6 bases at J; junction bases unmatched: 9. Looked up from germline, CDR1 is MNHNS and CDR2 is SASEGT. CDR3 coding DNA: TGTGCCAGCACCAGAGAACTAGCGGGAGGGGGCAATGAGCAGTTCTTC. Translation: CASTRELAGGGNEQFF.